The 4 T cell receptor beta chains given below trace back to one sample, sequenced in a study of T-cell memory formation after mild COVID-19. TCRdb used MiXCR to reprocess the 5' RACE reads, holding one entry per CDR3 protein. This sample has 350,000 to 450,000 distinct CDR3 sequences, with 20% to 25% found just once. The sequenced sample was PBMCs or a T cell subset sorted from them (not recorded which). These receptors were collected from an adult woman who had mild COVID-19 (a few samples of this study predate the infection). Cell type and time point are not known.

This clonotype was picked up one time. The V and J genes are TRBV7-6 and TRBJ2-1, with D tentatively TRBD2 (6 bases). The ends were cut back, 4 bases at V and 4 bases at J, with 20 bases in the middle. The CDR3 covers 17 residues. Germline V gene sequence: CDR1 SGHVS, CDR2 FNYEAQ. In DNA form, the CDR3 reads TGTGCCAGCAGCTGGCTTGGTGGAGGGGAAGGATACAATGAGCAGTTCTTC. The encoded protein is CASSWLGGGEGYNEQFF.

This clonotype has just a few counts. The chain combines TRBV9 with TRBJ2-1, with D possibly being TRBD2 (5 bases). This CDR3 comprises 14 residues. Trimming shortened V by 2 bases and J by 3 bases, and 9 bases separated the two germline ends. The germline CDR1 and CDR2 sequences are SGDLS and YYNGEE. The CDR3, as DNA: TGTGCCAGCAGCGTGTGGACTCTCTACAATGAGCAGTTCTTC. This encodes CASSVWTLYNEQFF.

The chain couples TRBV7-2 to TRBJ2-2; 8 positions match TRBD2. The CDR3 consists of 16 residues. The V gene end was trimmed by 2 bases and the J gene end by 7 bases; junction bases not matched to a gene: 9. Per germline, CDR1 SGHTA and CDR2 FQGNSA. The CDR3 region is CASSLWVAGYIGELFF. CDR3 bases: TGTGCCAGCAGCTTATGGGTAGCGGGATATATCGGGGAGCTGTTTTTT.

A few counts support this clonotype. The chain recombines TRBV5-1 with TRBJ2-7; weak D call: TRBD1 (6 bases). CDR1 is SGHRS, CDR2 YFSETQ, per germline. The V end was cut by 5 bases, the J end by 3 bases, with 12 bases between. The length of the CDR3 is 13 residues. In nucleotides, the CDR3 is TGCGCCAGCAGTCACAACAGGGACTACGAGCAGTACTTC. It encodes CASSHNRDYEQYF.